Listed here is a single T cell receptor beta chain. The CDR3 runs 17 residues. Germline V CDR1 and CDR2: SGHRS, YFSETQ. The ends were cut back, 4 bases at V and 2 bases at J, with 18 bases in the middle. This specimen comes from a study of memory CD8 T cells in hepatitis C reinfection. In the study overall: Between 3 and 8 weeks after reinfection detection, peak samples were drawn.

TCRdb's table, derived via immunoSEQ multiplex PCR, lists solely in-frame clones and lacks some. The sample carries 35,000 to 50,000 clones, approximately 88% recorded once. Time point given: peak reinfection, 3 to 8 weeks after reinfection detection. TCR sequencing was done directly ex vivo on sorted cells, without expansion in vitro. Donors came from people who inject drugs enrolled in HEPCO, Canada. The clonotype was recovered from a man younger than 30 with hepatitis C virus infection. The J gene is TRBJ2-2, the V gene TRBV5-1, with D possibly matching TRBD2 (6 bases). Sequenced sample: naive CD8+ T cells sorted from blood. The CDR3 coding sequence is TGCGCCAGCAGCGAATCTACAGCGGGTCCAAACACCGGGGAGCTGTTTTTT. Amino acid sequence: CASSESTAGPNTGELFF.